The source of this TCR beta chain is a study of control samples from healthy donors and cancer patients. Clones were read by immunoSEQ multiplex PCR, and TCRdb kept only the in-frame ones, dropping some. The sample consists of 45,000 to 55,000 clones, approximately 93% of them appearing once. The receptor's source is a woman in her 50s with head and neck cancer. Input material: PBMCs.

The CDR3 coding sequence is TGTGCCAGCAACGCCGGGACAGGGGGAAAACTGTTTTTT. This translates into CASNAGTGGKLFF. The chain carries TRBV6-5 and TRBJ1-4; 11 bases are shared with TRBD1. The ends lost 7 bases at V and 10 bases at J; junction bases unmatched: 5. Germline CDR1 and CDR2: MNHEY and SVGAGI. The CDR3 loop spans 13 amino acids.